The sequence of this T cell receptor (beta chain) was determined in a study of blood T cell repertoires in COVID-19. Data came from immunoSEQ multiplex PCR; TCRdb stores just in-frame clones and leaves some out. The sample lists around 170,000 clones, 80% to 85% occurring once. There are 14 residues in the CDR3. Germline lookup yields CDR1 MNHNS and CDR2 SASEGT. Trimming removed 2 bases at V and 1 base at J, with 9 bases between. The specimen was peripheral blood. V gene TRBV6-1 combines with J gene TRBJ2-7; tentatively, D is TRBD1 (5 bases). The source of this sequence is a man aged 18-30 years with active or convalescent COVID-19. The DNA of the CDR3 is TGTGCCAGCAGTGAACAAGGGGATTCCTACGAGCAGTACTTC. Amino acids: CASSEQGDSYEQYF.